The T cell receptor beta chain described here comes from a study of blood T cell repertoires in COVID-19. Germline assignment: CDR1 LNHDA and CDR2 SQIVND (reference sequence). This CDR3 has 13 residues. The V and J ends lost 6 bases and 4 bases respectively, with 10 bases between them. Assay: immunoSEQ multiplex PCR; the TCRdb copy retains only in-frame clones and omits some. This table has approximately 190,000 clones, over 75% appearing once. This clonotype was obtained from an elderly man with acute or convalescent COVID-19. This chain links TRBV19 with TRBJ1-5; tentatively, D is TRBD1 (6 bases). Input material: peripheral blood. The CDR3 region has the DNA TGTGCCAGTAGCTTCACAGGGAATCAGCCCCAGCATTTT. Translated, it gives CASSFTGNQPQHF.